This entry lists 7 T cell receptor beta chains sequenced from one sample in a study of blood T cell repertoires in COVID-19. TCRdb's table, derived via immunoSEQ multiplex PCR, lists solely in-frame clones and lacks some. The data hold 190,000 or so clones, with approximately 79% observed a single time. The sample was peripheral blood. All receptors come from a man between 50 and 59 years old who had recovered from COVID-19.

This clone was observed a few times. The chain joins TRBV11-2 to TRBJ2-5; 7 nucleotides agree with TRBD1. Trimming removed 4 bases from V and 1 base from J; junction bases left unmatched: 6. Germline-derived CDR1 and CDR2 are SGHAT and FQNNGV. The CDR3 length is 15 residues. The CDR3 DNA reads TGTGCCAGCAGCTCAACGGGGACAGTCCAAGAGACCCAGTACTTC. Residues: CASSSTGTVQETQYF.

In this sample, this clone turned up a few times. This chain connects TRBV7-9 to TRBJ2-7, with 14 bases fitting TRBD2. The CDR3 consists of 14 residues. Germline V gene sequence: CDR1 SEHNR, CDR2 FQNEAQ (reference sequence). The junction had 3 bases not matched to a gene; V was cut back by 5 bases and J by 6 bases. The CDR3 region has the DNA TGTGCCAGCAGCAGACTAGCGGGAGGGCTCGAGCAGTACTTC. It yields the protein CASSRLAGGLEQYF. Full variable domain (missing parts from reference TRBV7-9 and TRBJ2-7): DTGVSQNPRHKITKRGQNVTFRCDPISEHNRLYWYRQTLGQGPEFLTYFQNEAQLEKSRLLSDRFSAERPKGSFSTLEIQRTEQGDSAMYLCASSRLAGGLEQYFGPGTRLTVT.

The chain employs TRBV10-3 and TRBJ1-1; D uncertain. This CDR3 contains 13 residues. Germline assignment: CDR1 ENHRY and CDR2 SYGVKD. V dropped 7 bases and J dropped 0 bases, with 9 bases sitting between them. CDR3: CAINDYLNTEAFF. The CDR3 nucleotides are TGTGCCATCAATGACTATTTGAACACTGAAGCTTTCTTT.

This chain uses TRBV30 with TRBJ1-4, with 7 bases matching TRBD1. This CDR3 region has 13 residues. Germline V gives CDR1 GTSNPN, CDR2 SVGIG (reference sequence). J lost 6 bases, V lost 4 bases, and 5 bases had no gene match. The CDR3 reads CAWTGGSYEKLFF. The CDR3 DNA sequence: TGTGCCTGGACAGGGGGGAGTTATGAAAAACTGTTTTTT.

This chain joins TRBV7-9 and TRBJ1-2; possibly TRBD1 for D (6 bases). CDR3 length equals 14 residues. Germline V gene sequence: CDR1 SEHNR, CDR2 FQNEAQ (reference sequence). Trimming took off 7 bases at V and 2 bases at J, with 14 bases between the two ends. CDR3 sequence: CASKKDGQNYGYTF. CDR3 nucleotide sequence: TGTGCCAGCAAAAAAGACGGACAGAACTATGGCTACACCTTC.

The chain uses TRBV3-1 (or the pseudogene TRBV3-2) and TRBJ2-1; 9 bases match TRBD2. The CDR3 has 18 amino acids. Germline CDR1 and CDR2: LGHDT and YNNKEL (reference sequence). The V segment lost 0 bases and the J segment 4 bases; nucleotides outside the gene matches: 10. The CDR3 coding sequence is TGTGCCAGCAGCCAAGATCACCCCCTAGCGGGAATATACAATGAGCAGTTCTTC. Translation gives CASSQDHPLAGIYNEQFF.

This chain connects TRBV19 to TRBJ1-5, with 11 bases identical to TRBD1. Germline V gene data show CDR1 as LNHDA and CDR2 as SQIVND (reference sequence). The CDR3 contains 17 residues. Unmatched junction bases numbered 13, after V lost 4 bases and J lost 8 bases. This CDR3 is CASSTRPWTGGQEPQHF. The CDR3 DNA reads TGTGCCAGTAGTACCCGCCCGTGGACAGGGGGCCAGGAGCCCCAGCATTTT.